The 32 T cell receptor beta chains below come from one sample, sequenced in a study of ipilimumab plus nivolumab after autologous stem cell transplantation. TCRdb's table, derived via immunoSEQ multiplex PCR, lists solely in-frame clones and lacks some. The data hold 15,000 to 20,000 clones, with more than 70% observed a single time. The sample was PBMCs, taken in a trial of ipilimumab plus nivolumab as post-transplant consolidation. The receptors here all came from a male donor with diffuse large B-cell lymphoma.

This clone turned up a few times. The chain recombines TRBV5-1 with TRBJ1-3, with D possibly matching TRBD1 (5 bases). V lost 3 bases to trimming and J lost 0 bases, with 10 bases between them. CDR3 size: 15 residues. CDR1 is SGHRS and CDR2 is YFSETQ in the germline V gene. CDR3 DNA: TGCGCCAGCAGCTCCGACAGCCTCTCTGGAAACACCATATATTTT. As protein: CASSSDSLSGNTIYF.

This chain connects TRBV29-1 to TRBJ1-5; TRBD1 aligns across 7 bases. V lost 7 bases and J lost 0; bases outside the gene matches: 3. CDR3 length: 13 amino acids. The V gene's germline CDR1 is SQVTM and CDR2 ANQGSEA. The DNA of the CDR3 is TGCAGCGCCGGGACAGCTAGCAATCAGCCCCAGCATTTT. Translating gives CSAGTASNQPQHF.

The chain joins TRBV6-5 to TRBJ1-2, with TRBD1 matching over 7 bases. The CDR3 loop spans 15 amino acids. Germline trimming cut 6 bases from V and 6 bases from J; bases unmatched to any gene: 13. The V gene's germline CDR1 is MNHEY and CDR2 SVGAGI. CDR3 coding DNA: TGTGCCAGCAGGATTCTTACAGGGGCGATTGATGGCTACACCTTC. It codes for CASRILTGAIDGYTF.

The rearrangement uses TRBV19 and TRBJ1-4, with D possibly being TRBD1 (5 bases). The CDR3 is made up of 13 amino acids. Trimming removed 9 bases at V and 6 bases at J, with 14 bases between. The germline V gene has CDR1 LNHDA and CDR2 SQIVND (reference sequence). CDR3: CASNDGADEKLFF. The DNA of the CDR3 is TGTGCCAGCAACGACGGGGCAGATGAAAAACTGTTTTTT.

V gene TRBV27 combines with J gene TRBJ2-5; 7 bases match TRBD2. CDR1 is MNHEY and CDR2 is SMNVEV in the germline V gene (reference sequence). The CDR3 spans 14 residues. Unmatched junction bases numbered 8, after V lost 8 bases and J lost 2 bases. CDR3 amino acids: CASRRLAAQETQYF. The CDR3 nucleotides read TGTGCCAGCCGTCGGCTAGCGGCTCAAGAGACCCAGTACTTC.

The CDR3 reads CASLPSGQMSGELFF. The CDR3 DNA follows: TGTGCCAGCCTCCCCTCCGGTCAGATGTCGGGGGAGCTGTTTTTT. The chain carries TRBV7-5 and TRBJ2-2. TRBV7-5 counts as a pseudogene. CDR3 size: 15 residues.

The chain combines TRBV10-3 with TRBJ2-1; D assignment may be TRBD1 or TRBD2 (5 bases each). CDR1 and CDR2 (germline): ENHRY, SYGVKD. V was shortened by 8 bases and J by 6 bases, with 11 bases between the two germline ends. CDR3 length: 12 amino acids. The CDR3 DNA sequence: TGTGCCATCGGGGGTACGGGCAATGAGCAGTTCTTC. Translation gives CAIGGTGNEQFF.

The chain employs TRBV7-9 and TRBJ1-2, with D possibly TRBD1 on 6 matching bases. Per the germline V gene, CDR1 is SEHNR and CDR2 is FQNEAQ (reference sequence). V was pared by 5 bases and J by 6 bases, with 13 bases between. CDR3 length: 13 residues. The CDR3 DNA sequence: TGTGCCAGCAGCGCCCAGGGGAAGGATGGCTACACCTTC. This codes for CASSAQGKDGYTF.

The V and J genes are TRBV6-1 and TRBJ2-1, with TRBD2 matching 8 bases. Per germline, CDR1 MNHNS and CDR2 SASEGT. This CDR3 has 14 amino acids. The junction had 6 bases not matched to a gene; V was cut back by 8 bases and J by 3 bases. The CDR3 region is CASQTGGGYNEQFF. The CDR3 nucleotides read TGTGCCAGCCAGACGGGAGGGGGCTACAATGAGCAGTTCTTC.

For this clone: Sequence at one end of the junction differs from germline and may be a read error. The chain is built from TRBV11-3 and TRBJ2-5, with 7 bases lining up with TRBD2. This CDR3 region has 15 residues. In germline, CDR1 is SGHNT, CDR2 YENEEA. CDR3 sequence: CASSSSRDYQETQYF. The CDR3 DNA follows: TGTGCCAGCAGCTCCTCCCGGGACTACCAGGAGACCCAGTACTTC.

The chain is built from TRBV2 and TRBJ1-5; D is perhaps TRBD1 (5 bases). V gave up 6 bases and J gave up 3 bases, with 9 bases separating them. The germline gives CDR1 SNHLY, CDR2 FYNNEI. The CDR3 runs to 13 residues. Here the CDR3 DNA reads TGTGCCAGCAGCAGGGACTTCAATCAGCCCCAGCATTTT. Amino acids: CASSRDFNQPQHF. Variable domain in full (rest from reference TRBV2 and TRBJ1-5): EPEVTQTPSHQVTQMGQEVILRCVPISNHLYFYWYRQILGQKVEFLVSFYNNEISEKSEIFDDQFSVERPDGSNFTLKIRSTKLEDSAMYFCASSRDFNQPQHFGDGTRLSIL.

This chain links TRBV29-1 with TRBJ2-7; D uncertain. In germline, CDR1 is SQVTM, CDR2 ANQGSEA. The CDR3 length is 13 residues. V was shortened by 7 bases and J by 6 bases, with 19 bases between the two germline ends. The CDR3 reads CSARSREFGEQYF. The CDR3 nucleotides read TGCAGCGCTCGCAGTAGGGAATTCGGCGAGCAGTACTTC.

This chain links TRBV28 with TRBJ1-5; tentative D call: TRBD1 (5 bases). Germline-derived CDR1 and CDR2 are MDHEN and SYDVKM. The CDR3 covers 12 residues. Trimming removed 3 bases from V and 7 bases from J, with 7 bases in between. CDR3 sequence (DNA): TGTGCCAGCAGTTTGCCAGGGCAGCCCCAGCATTTT. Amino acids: CASSLPGQPQHF.

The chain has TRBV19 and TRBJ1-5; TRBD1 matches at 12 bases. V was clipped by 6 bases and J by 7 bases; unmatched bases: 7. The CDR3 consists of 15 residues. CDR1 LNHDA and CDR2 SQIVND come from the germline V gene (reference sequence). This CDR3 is CASRRDRGHGQPQHF. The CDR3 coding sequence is TGTGCCAGTAGGCGGGACAGGGGGCATGGACAGCCCCAGCATTTT.

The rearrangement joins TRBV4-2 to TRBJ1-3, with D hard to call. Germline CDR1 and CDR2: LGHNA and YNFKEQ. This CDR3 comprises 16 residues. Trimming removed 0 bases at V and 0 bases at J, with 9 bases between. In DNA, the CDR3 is TGTGCCAGCAGCCAAGAGGCCCCAAGCTCTGGAAACACCATATATTTT. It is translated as CASSQEAPSSGNTIYF.

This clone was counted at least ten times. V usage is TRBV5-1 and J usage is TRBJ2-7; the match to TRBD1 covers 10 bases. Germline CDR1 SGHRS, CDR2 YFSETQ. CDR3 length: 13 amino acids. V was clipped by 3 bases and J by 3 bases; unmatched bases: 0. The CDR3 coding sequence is TGCGCCAGCAGCTGGACAGGGGGCTACGAGCAGTACTTC. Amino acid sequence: CASSWTGGYEQYF.

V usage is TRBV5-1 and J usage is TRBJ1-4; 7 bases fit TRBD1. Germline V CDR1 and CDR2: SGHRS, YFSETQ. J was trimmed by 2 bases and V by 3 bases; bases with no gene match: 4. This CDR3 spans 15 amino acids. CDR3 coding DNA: TGCGCCAGCAGCTCCGACAGGGTCACTAATGAAAAACTGTTTTTT. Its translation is CASSSDRVTNEKLFF.

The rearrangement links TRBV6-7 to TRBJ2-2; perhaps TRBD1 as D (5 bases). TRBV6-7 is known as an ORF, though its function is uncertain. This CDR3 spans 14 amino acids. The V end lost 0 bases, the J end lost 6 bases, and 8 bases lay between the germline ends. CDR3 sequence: CASSYSIGAGELFF. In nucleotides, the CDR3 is TGTGCCAGCAGTTACTCGATAGGGGCCGGGGAGCTGTTTTTT.

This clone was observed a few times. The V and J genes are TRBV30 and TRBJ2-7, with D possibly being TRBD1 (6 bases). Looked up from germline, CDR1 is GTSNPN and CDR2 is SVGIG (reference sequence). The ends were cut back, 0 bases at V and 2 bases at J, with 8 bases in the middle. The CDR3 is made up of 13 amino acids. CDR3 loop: CAWSVNRAYEQYF. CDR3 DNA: TGTGCCTGGAGTGTAAACAGGGCCTACGAGCAGTACTTC.

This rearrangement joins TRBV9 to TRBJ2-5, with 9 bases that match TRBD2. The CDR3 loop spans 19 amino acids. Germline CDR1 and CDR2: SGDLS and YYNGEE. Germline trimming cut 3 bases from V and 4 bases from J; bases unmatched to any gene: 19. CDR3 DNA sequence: TGTGCCAGCAGCGAGCTGGGCGGGGGGGCGGATTGGTATCCAGAGACCCAGTACTTC. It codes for CASSELGGGADWYPETQYF.

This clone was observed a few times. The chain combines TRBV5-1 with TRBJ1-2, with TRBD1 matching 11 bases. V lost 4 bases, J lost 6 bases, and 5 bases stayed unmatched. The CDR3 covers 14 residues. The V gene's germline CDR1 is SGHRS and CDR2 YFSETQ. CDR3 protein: CASSTGQGADGYTF. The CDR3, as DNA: TGCGCCAGCAGCACAGGACAGGGGGCGGATGGCTACACCTTC.

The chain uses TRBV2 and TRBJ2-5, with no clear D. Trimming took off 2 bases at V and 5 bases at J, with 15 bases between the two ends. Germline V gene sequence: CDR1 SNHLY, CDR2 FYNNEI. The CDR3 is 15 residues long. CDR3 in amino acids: CASSESPAVKETQYF. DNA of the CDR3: TGTGCCAGCAGTGAAAGCCCCGCAGTCAAGGAGACCCAGTACTTC.

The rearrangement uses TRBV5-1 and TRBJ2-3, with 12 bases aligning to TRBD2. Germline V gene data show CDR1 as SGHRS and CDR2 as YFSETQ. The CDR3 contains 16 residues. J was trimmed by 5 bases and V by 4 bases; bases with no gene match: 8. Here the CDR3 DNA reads TGCGCCAGCAGCCCTCCGCGACTAGCGGGGGAAGATACGCAGTATTTT. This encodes CASSPPRLAGEDTQYF. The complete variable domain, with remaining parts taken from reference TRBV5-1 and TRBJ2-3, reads KAGVTQTPRYLIKTRGQQVTLSCSPISGHRSVSWYQQTPGQGLQFLFEYFSETQRNKGNFPGRFSGRQFSNSRSEMNVSTLELGDSALYLCASSPPRLAGEDTQYFGPGTRLTVL.

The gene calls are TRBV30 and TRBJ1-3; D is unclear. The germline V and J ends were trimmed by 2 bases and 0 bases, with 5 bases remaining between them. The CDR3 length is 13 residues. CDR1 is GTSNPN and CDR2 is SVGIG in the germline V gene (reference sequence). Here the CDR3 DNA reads TGTGCCTGGAGTAGGAACTCTGGAAACACCATATATTTT. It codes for CAWSRNSGNTIYF.

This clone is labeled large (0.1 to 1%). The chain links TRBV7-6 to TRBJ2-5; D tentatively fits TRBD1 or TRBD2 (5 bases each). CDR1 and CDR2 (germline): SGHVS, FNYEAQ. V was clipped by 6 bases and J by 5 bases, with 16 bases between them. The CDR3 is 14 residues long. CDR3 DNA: TGTGCCAGCAGGGGCGTCGGGGCTCGGGAGACCCAGTACTTC. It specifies CASRGVGARETQYF. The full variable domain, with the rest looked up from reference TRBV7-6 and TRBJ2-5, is GAGVSQSPRYKVTKRGQDVALRCDPISGHVSLYWYRQALGQGPEFLTYFNYEAQQDKSGLPNDRFSAERPEGSISTLTIQRTEQRDSAMYRCASRGVGARETQYFGPGTRLLVL.

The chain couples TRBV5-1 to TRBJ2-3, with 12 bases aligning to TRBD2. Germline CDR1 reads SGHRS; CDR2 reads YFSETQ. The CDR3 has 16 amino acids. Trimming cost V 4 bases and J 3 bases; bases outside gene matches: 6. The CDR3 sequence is CASSTGTSGRTDTQYF. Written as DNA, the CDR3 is TGCGCCAGCAGCACTGGGACTAGCGGGCGGACAGATACGCAGTATTTT.

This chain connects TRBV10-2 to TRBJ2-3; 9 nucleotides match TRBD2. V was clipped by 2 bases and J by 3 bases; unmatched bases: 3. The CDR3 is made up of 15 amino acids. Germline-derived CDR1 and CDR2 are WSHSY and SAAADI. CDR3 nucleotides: TGCGCCAGCAGTGAGGCGGGGGGGTCTACAGATACGCAGTATTTT. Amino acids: CASSEAGGSTDTQYF.

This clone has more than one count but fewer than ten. CDR3: CASSTLQGRTEAFF. DNA for the CDR3: TGTGCCAGTAGTACCCTACAGGGTAGGACTGAAGCTTTCTTT. The chain carries TRBV19 and TRBJ1-1; D perhaps matches TRBD1 (6 bases). This CDR3 is built from 14 residues. The V end lost 4 bases, the J end lost 5 bases, and 14 bases lay between the germline ends. The germline gives CDR1 LNHDA, CDR2 SQIVND (reference sequence). The whole variable domain, filled in from reference TRBV19 and TRBJ1-1, reads DGGITQSPKYLFRKEGQNVTLSCEQNLNHDAMYWYRQDPGQGLRLIYYSQIVNDFQKGDIAEGYSVSREKKESFPLTVTSAQKNPTAFYLCASSTLQGRTEAFFGQGTRLTVV.

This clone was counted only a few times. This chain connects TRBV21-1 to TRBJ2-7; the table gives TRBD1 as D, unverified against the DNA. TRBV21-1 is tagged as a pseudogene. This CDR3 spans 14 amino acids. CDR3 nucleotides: TGTGCCAGCAGCACCTGGGGACATGGCTACGAGCAGTACTTC. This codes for CASSTWGHGYEQYF.

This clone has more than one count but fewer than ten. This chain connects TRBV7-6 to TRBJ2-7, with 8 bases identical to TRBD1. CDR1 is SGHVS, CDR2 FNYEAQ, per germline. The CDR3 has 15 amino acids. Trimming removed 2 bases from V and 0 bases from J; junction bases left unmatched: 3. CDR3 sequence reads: CASSLRTGFSYEQYF. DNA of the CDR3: TGTGCCAGCAGCTTACGGACAGGGTTCTCCTACGAGCAGTACTTC.

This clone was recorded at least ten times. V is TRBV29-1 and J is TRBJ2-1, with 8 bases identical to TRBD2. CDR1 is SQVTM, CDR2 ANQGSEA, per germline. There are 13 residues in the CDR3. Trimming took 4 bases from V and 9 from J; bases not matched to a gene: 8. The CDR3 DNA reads TGCAGCGTTGGAGCGGGAGAAGAGGCTGAGCAGTTCTTC. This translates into CSVGAGEEAEQFF.

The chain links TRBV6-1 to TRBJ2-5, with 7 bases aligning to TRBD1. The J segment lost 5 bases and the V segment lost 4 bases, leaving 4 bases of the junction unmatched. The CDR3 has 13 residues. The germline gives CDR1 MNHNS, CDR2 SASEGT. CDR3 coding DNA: TGTGCCAGCAGTGCGACAGGGAGTGAGACCCAGTACTTC. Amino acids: CASSATGSETQYF.